This T cell receptor beta chain was identified during a study of Ad26.COV2.S vaccination and SARS-CoV-2 variants. Study-wide context: Once or twice, 56 days apart, Ad26.COV2.S was delivered intramuscularly.

As concerns this clone: Antigen unknown.

Findings and caveats of the study: Spike-specific TCR breadth in vaccine recipients exceeded that seen in placebo recipients.

The treatment denotes: over 15 received Ad26.COV2.S at low or high dose, single or two shots; about 5 received placebo; per-sample allocation not given. Collection of the samples took place on day 63 after the first injection of vaccine or placebo. Recruitment in Boston yielded a donor of adult age, 18-55 years. Germline V lookup: CDR1 SGHRS, CDR2 YFSETQ. The CDR3 runs to 14 residues. Trimming removed 3 bases from V and 5 bases from J, with 14 bases in between. TCRdb keeps only in-frame clones here, not all; method: immunoSEQ multiplex PCR. Counted here are around 300,000 clones, 70% to 90% occurring once; the ten biggest clones make up around 10%.

Specimen: peripheral blood, collected in a trial of Ad26.COV2.S vaccine versus placebo. The chain couples TRBV5-1 to TRBJ2-5, with D possibly matching TRBD2 (7 bases). This clonotype originated in a person between 18 and 60 years old who received the Ad26.COV2.S COVID-19 vaccine or a placebo. CDR3 nucleotides: TGCGCCAGCAGCTCGACGGGGGGCGGGGAGACCCAGTACTTC. It yields the protein CASSSTGGGETQYF.